Listed below are T cell receptor beta chains from one sample, sequenced in a study of CD8 T cells in ankylosing spondylitis. Each CDR3 protein gets one entry after TCRdb re-called the 5' RACE reads with MiXCR. The sample lists approximately 35,000 distinct CDR3 sequences; 13% to 15% were seen once. Sequences were obtained from blood. The receptors derive from a male donor with ankylosing spondylitis or in good health (not recorded which). CDR3s leave out the opening cysteine and the closing phenylalanine or tryptophan.

TRBV29-1 | SVEDQGSGSQGEEADTQY
TRBV5-1 | ASSLIGSTGELF
TRBV7-9 | ASSNSAGTGGNEQF
TRBV5-1 | ASSLTWPNNEQF
TRBV5-5 | ASSLAYSAGVNYGYT
TRBV7-8 | ASSLGGQGLINEKLF
TRBV20-1 | SARFYNEQF
TRBV12-3/TRBV12-4 | ASSFRRNEKLF
TRBV28 | ASSKQGTNEKLF
TRBV4-1 | ASSPRYGGPEAF
TRBV29-1 | SVEDRGRDTQY
TRBV29-1 | SVEVSTGSEQY
TRBV5-1 | ASSLGQGPSNEKLF
TRBV20-1 | SARANPQKTQY
TRBV13 | ASSLFRNEQY
TRBV20-1 | SARDRASGTYEQY
TRBV29-1 | SVMILGGYTEAF
TRBV15 | ATSYGQGITNEKLF
TRBV29-1 | SVGGLTNTGELF
TRBV28 | ASSLTTGGSSGNTIY
TRBV29-1 | SVEGVWETQY
TRBV25-1 | ASSDPYTGELF
TRBV29-1 | SVGGLGPAAGGV
TRBV5-1 | ASSLEGRINTDTQY
TRBV6-2/TRBV6-3 | ASTRTGSSYNEQF
TRBV14 | ASSRRSTEAF
TRBV4-1 | ASSRSRTQEETQY
TRBV21-1 | ASTRQIGEKLF
TRBV29-1 | SVERRRNTGELF
TRBV24-1 | ATAGRGSYNEQF
TRBV28 | ASITGLGYNEQF
TRBV12-3/TRBV12-4 | ASSFLGYTDTQY
TRBV5-1 | ASSPRTGADTQY
TRBV3-1 | ASSQITSGISNEQF
TRBV12-3/TRBV12-4 | ASSRDHQGDGELF
TRBV27 | ASSVRTDYTEAF
TRBV5-5 | ASSLEATGADEQF
TRBV7-2 | ASSPGKGNEKLF
TRBV29-1 | SVEDRTPGLF
TRBV10-3 | AISQDSSTDTQY